These T cell receptor beta chains were read from a single sample in a study of response to subunit inactivated influenza vaccine. TCRdb used MiXCR to reprocess the RT-PCR reads, holding one entry per CDR3 protein. The table has around 520,000 distinct CDR3 sequences, over 25% seen once. The sequenced sample was CD4+ T cells sorted from PBMCs, obtained around 5 days after vaccination. The receptors derive from a man over 45 who received an inactivated influenza vaccine. The CDR3 runs from the conserved cysteine through the conserved F or W. Fields, in order: V gene, CDR3 protein.

v_gene: TRBV7-2
CDR3aa: CASSLGGGQRNEQYF

v_gene: TRBV6-2/TRBV6-3
CDR3aa: CASSYGTGGISYEQYF

v_gene: TRBV12-3/TRBV12-4
CDR3aa: CASRSLAGGVEDTQYF

v_gene: TRBV20-1
CDR3aa: CSARERGARDTQYF

v_gene: TRBV4-2
CDR3aa: CASSQSTSGSYEQYF

v_gene: TRBV7-8
CDR3aa: CASSLVIAGGTDTQYF

v_gene: TRBV20-1
CDR3aa: CSAINLAVGRGNEQFF

v_gene: TRBV20-1
CDR3aa: CSARAGNEYEQFF

v_gene: TRBV29-1
CDR3aa: CSVATGVWGYTF

v_gene: TRBV7-2
CDR3aa: CASSLGTGSTQYF

v_gene: TRBV29-1
CDR3aa: CSVETGLAVSDTQYF

v_gene: TRBV5-6
CDR3aa: CASSLVSGSEQYF

v_gene: TRBV12-3/TRBV12-4
CDR3aa: CASSIGTTYNEQFF

v_gene: TRBV20-1
CDR3aa: CSARVQGAPISLSTDTQYF

v_gene: TRBV20-1
CDR3aa: CSAFRDREFQETQYF

v_gene: TRBV12-3/TRBV12-4
CDR3aa: CASSLNRDNQPQHF

v_gene: TRBV12-3/TRBV12-4
CDR3aa: CASSTSGGYEQYF

v_gene: TRBV18
CDR3aa: CASSPPNPKGVHGYNSGNTIYF

v_gene: TRBV29-1
CDR3aa: CSVEFGTYNEQFF

v_gene: TRBV4-2
CDR3aa: CASSQERENTEAFF

v_gene: TRBV4-2
CDR3aa: CASSQSAGTGSGEQYF

v_gene: TRBV11-2
CDR3aa: CASSLVGGQEAFF

v_gene: TRBV7-2
CDR3aa: CASSLARTGPQTYTDTQYF

v_gene: TRBV20-1
CDR3aa: CSASTPQKTDTQYF

v_gene: TRBV6-5
CDR3aa: CASSLTGTGNIQYF